The 2 T cell receptor beta chains given below trace back to one sample, sequenced in a study of T cell changes during pregnancy in multiple sclerosis. The data were produced by immunoSEQ multiplex PCR, yet TCRdb's version contains in-frame clones alone and is incomplete. This sample has tens of thousands of clones, with 85% to 95% found just once. The specimen was CD4+ T cells from peripheral blood mononuclear cells, collected after pregnancy. All receptors come from a female donor with multiple sclerosis, enrolled in a pregnancy study.

The chain links TRBV4-2 to TRBJ1-4; 7 nucleotides line up with TRBD1. Losses at the gene ends were 5 bases for V and 8 bases for J; bases not matched to a gene: 8. Looked up from germline, CDR1 is LGHNA and CDR2 is YNFKEQ. The CDR3 length is 14 residues. CDR3 sequence (DNA): TGTGCCAGCAGCAGGGGGCAGGGCGGCGAAAAACTGTTTTTT. As protein: CASSRGQGGEKLFF.

The rearrangement joins TRBV5-4 to TRBJ2-6; no reliable D call. The length of the CDR3 is 14 residues. The ends were cut back, 3 bases at V and 1 base at J, with 5 bases in the middle. Germline CDR1 and CDR2: SGHNT and YYREEE (reference sequence). The CDR3 DNA is TGTGCCAGCAGCTCCGTTTCTGGGGCCAACGTCCTGACTTTC. It translates to CASSSVSGANVLTF.